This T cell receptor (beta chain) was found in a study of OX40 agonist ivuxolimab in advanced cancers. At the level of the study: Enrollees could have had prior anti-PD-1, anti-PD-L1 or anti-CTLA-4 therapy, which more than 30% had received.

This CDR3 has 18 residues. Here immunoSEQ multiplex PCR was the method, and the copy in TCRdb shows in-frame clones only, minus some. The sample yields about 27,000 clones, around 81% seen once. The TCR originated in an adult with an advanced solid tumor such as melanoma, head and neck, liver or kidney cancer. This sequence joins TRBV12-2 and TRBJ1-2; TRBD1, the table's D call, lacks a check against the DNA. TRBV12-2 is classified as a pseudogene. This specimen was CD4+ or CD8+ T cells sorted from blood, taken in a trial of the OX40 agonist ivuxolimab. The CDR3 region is CASRLPRPGQGFNYGYTF. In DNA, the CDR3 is TGTGCAAGTCGCTTACCCCGCCCGGGACAGGGGTTTAACTATGGCTACACCTTC.